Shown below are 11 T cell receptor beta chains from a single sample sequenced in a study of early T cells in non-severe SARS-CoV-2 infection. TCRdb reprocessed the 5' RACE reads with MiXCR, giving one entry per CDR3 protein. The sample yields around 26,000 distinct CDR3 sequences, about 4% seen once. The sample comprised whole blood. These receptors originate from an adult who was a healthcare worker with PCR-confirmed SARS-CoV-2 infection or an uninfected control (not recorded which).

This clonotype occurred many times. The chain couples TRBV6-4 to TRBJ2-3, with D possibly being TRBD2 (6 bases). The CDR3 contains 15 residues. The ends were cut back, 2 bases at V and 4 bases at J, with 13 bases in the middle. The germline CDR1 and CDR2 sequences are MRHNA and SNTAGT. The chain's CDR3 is CASSDEGGGADTQYF. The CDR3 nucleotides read TGTGCCAGCAGTGACGAGGGAGGAGGCGCAGATACGCAGTATTTT.

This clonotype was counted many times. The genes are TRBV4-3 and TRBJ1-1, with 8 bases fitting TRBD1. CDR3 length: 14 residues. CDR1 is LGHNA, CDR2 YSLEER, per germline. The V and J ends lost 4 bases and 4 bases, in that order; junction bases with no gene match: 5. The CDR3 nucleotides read TGCGCCAGCAGCCTAACAGGGGGAAGCACTGAAGCTTTCTTT. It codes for CASSLTGGSTEAFF.

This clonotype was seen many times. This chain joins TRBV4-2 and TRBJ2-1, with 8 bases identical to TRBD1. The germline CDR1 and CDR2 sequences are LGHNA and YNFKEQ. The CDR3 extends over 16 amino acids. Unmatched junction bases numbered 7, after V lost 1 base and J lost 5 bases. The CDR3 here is CASSQAGGFLNNEQFF. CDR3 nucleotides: TGTGCCAGCAGCCAAGCAGGGGGCTTCTTGAACAATGAGCAGTTCTTC.

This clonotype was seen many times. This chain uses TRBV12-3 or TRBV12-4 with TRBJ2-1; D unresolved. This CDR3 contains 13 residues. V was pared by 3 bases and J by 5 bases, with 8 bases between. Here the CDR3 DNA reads TGTGCCAGCAGTTTCTCAGGAAACAATGAGCAGTTCTTC. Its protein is CASSFSGNNEQFF.

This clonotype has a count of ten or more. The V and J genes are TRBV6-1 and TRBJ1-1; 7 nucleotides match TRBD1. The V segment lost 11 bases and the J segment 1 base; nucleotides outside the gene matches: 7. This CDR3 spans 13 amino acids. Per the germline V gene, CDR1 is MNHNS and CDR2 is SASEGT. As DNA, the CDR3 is TGTGCCGCTACCGGGACAGCGAACACTGAAGCTTTCTTT. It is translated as CAATGTANTEAFF.

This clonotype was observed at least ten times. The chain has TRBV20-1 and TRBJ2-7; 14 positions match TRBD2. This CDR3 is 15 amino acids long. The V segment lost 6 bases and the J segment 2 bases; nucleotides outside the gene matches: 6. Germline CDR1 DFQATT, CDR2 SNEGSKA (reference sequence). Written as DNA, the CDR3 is TGCAGTGCCCACCCGGGACTAGCGGGGGCCTACGAGCAGTACTTC. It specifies CSAHPGLAGAYEQYF.

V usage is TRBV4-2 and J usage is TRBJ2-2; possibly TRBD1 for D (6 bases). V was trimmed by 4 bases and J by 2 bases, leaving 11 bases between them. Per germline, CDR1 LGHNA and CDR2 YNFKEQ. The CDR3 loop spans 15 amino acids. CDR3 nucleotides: TGTGCCAGCAGCCGAGGACAGAGTAACACCGGGGAGCTGTTTTTT. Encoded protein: CASSRGQSNTGELFF.

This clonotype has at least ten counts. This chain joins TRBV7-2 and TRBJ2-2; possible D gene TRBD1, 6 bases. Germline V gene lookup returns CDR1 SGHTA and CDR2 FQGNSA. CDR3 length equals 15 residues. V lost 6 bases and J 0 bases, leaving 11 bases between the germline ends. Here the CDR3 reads CASRMGQTNTGELFF. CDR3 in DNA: TGTGCCAGCAGAATGGGACAAACGAACACCGGGGAGCTGTTTTTT.

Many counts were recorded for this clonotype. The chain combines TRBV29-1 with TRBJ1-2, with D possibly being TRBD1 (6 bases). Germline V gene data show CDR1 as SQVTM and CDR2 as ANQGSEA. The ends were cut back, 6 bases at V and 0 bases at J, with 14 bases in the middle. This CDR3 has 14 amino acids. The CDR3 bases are TGCAGCGTGACCGAGGGGGGAGCTAACTATGGCTACACCTTC. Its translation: CSVTEGGANYGYTF.

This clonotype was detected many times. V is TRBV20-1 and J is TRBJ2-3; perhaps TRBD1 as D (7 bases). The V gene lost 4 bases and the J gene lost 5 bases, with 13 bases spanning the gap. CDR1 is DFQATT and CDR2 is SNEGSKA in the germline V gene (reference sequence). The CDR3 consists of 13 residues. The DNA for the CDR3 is TGCAGTGCTAAAAGGAGGGGGCAAGATACGCAGTATTTT. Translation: CSAKRRGQDTQYF.

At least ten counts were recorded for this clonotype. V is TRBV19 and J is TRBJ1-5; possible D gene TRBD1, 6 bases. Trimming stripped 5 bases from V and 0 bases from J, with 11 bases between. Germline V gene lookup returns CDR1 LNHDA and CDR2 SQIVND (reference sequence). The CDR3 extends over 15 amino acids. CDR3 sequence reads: CASSLGQSSNQPQHF. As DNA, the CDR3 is TGTGCCAGTAGTCTTGGACAGAGTAGCAATCAGCCCCAGCATTTT.